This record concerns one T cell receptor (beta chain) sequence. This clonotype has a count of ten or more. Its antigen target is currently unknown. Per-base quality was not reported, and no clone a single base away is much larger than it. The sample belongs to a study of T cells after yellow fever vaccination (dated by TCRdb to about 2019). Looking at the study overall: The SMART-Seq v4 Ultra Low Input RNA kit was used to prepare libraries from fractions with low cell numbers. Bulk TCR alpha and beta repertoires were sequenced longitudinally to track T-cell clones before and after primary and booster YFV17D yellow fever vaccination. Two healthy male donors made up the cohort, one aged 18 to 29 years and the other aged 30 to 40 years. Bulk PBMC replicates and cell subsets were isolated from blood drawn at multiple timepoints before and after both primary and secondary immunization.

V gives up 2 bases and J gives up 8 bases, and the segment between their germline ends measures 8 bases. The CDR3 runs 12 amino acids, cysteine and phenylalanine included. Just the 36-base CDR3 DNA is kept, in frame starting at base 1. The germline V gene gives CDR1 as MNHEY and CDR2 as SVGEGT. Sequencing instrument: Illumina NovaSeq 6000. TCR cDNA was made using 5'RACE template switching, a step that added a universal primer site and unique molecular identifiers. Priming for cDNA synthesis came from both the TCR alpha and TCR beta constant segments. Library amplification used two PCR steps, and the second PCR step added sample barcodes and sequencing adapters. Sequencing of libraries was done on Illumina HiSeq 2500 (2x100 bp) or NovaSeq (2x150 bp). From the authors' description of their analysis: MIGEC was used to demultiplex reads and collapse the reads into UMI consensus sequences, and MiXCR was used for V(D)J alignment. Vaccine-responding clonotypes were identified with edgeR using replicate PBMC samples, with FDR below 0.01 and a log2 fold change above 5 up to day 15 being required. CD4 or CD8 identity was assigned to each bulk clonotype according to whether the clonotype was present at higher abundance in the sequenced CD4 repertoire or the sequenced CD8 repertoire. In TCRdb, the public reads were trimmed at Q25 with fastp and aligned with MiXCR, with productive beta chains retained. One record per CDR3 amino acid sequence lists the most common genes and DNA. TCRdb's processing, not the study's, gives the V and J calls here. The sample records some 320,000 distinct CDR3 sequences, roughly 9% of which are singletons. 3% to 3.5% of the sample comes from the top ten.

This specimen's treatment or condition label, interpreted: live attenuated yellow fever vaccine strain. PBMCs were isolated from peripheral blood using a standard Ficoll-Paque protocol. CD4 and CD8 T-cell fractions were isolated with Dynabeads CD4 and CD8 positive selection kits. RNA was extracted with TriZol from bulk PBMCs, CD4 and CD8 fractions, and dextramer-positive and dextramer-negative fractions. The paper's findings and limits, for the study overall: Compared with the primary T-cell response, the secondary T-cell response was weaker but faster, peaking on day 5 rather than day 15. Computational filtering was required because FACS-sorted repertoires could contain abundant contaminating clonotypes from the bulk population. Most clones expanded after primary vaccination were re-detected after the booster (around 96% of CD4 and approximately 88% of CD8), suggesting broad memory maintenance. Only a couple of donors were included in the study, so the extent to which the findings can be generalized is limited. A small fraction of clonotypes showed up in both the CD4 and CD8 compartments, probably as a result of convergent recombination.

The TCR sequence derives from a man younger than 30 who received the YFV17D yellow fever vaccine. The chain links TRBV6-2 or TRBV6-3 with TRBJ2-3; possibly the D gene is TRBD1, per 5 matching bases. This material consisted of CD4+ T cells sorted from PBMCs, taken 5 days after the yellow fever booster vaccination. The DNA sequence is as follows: TGTGCCAGCAGTTACCTACAGGCTACGCAGTATTTT. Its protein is CASSYLQATQYF.